These 3 T cell receptor beta chains share one sample of origin, sequenced in a study of beta chain features in type 1 diabetes (dated 2018 in TCRdb). The library came from the immunoSEQ multiplex PCR assay. The High Capacity cDNA Reverse Transcription Kit was used to reverse transcribe all of the isolated RNA, meaning that expressed TCRB transcripts were what got sequenced. What TCRdb holds here is the immuneACCESS table cut down to in-frame rearrangements. Part of the clones is not present; checked against another copy, under half of the missing clones reflect an unresolved V gene, and the others are unexplained. Present in this sample are about 260,000 clones, around 68% of which were seen just once. The top ten constitute around 0.05% of the sample. Source material: naive CD4+ T cells from blood. Taken with the paper, the label for cell subset or site translates to: true naive CD4+ T cells. Receptor source: a man aged 25-45 years in good health.

This clone has more than one count but fewer than ten. The chain has TRBV6-5 and TRBJ2-1; maybe TRBD2 (6 bases). Between the trimmed V and J ends, which lost 11 bases and 7 bases, there was a span of 18 bases. Germline loops: CDR1 MNHEY, CDR2 SVGAGI. CDR3 length: 13 residues. The CDR3 DNA reads TGTGCCGCCCGGGACTTCCGAGGGAATGAGCAGTTCTTC. It specifies CAARDFRGNEQFF.

J is TRBJ1-1 and V is TRBV4-3; D is uncertain. V shed 0 bases and J shed 8 bases, with 10 bases lying between them. The germline CDR1 and CDR2 sequences are LGHNA and YSLEER. CDR3 length: 13 residues. The CDR3 DNA reads TGCGCCAGCAGCCAAGATCTTAGTATCGAAGCTTTCTTT. Translation: CASSQDLSIEAFF.

The V gene is TRBV29-1, the J gene TRBJ2-3; 7 nucleotides line up with TRBD2. The CDR3 is 16 amino acids. Germline V gene lookup returns CDR1 SQVTM and CDR2 ANQGSEA. The V and J ends lost 3 bases and 0 bases, in that order; junction bases with no gene match: 9. The CDR3 DNA sequence: TGCAGCGTTGACGGGAGGTCCCGGGGGAGCACAGATACGCAGTATTTT. It specifies CSVDGRSRGSTDTQYF.